The rows below give T cell receptor beta chains drawn from one sample of a study of T cell responses to AZD1222 COVID-19 vaccine. Libraries were prepared by immunoSEQ multiplex PCR; TCRdb keeps only in-frame clonotypes and omits some of them. The sample contains roughly 100,000 clones, 75% to 90% of which appear only once. The sequenced sample was peripheral blood, obtained on day 0 of AZD1222 vaccination. The receptors shown here come from an adult in good health. The CDR3 runs from the conserved cysteine through the conserved F or W. D genes are given only for firm matches. Clone size is shown for a subset of rows, as once, few, many or a class of expanded clone.

TRBV23-1	TRBJ1-2	NA	NA	TGCGCCAGTCAGCGGGGGGACCCATATGGCTACACCTTC	CASQRGDPYGYTF
TRBV27	TRBJ2-2	NA	NA	TGTGCCAGCAGTTTAGGTGCGCGTAGCACCGGGGAGCTGTTTTTT	CASSLGARSTGELFF
TRBV19	TRBJ2-2	TRBD1	NA	TGTGCCAGTAGCAGGACAGGGGCCGGGGAGCTGTTTTTT	CASSRTGAGELFF
TRBV6-5	TRBJ2-2	NA	NA	TGTGCCAGCGGGGACGATAATTCCGGGGAGCTGTTTTTT	CASGDDNSGELFF
TRBV2	TRBJ2-1	TRBD2	NA	TGTGCCAGCAGTGCTCACGGGACTAGCGGGGGGATGAGCTCCTACAATGAGCAGTTCTTC	CASSAHGTSGGMSSYNEQFF
TRBV6-1	TRBJ2-1	TRBD1	NA	TGTGCCAGCAGTGACCCGGGACAGGGAGGCATTGAGCAGTTCTTC	CASSDPGQGGIEQFF
TRBV7-2	TRBJ1-1	NA	NA	TGTGCCAGCAGCTTGGGACAACTGAACACTGAAGCTTTCTTT	CASSLGQLNTEAFF
TRBV7-8	TRBJ1-5	NA	NA	TGTGCCAGCAGCCTAGGGGCGGGGGGAAGTCAGCCCCAGCATTTT	CASSLGAGGSQPQHF
TRBV5-5	TRBJ2-7	NA	NA	TGTGCCAGCAGCTTGGCCGGTTCCCATGGTAATGTCTACGAGCAGTACTTC	CASSLAGSHGNVYEQYF
TRBV19	TRBJ2-2	TRBD2	NA	TGTGCCAGTAGTATTGTGCGGGGGTCCGGGGAGCTGTTTTTT	CASSIVRGSGELFF
TRBV3-1/TRBV3-2	TRBJ1-1	TRBD1	NA	TGTGCCAGCAGCCTACAGGGGGGAGCTTTCTTT	CASSLQGGAFF
TRBV5-1	TRBJ1-4	TRBD1	NA	TGCGCCAGCAGCGTGACAGGGGGCATGAATGAAAAACTGTTTTTT	CASSVTGGMNEKLFF
TRBV4-2	TRBJ2-7	NA	NA	TGTGCCAGCGGGGCCGGTTACGAGCAGTACTTC	CASGAGYEQYF
TRBV6-5	TRBJ1-2	NA	NA	TGTGCCAGCAGTTACTCGGACAGCGGATATGGCTACACCTTC	CASSYSDSGYGYTF
TRBV12-5	TRBJ1-4	TRBD1	NA	TGTGCTAGTGGTTTGGGGGACAGGGGGAATGGTGAAAAACTGTTTTTT	CASGLGDRGNGEKLFF
TRBV5-6	TRBJ1-2	TRBD1	few	TGTGCCAGCAGCGGAGGAGGGACAGGTGGGGTAATTGACTATGGCTACACCTTC	CASSGGGTGGVIDYGYTF
TRBV4-3	TRBJ1-4	NA	NA	TGCGCCAGCAGCCAAGATCGGACGGCAACTAATGAAAAACTGTTTTTT	CASSQDRTATNEKLFF
TRBV6-2/TRBV6-3	TRBJ2-7	TRBD1	NA	TGTGCCAGCAGTTACTACACAGGGGATTACGAGCAGTACTTC	CASSYYTGDYEQYF